These 27 T cell receptor beta chains originate from one sample sequenced in a study of T cells in Graves' hyperthyroidism and ophthalmopathy. Amplification of TCR beta CDR3 regions used RNA as the template. An initial round of RT-PCR targeting the TCR CDR3 relied on the HTBI primer set. TCRdb reprocessed the multiplex PCR reads with MiXCR, giving one entry per CDR3 protein. This repertoire shows almost 600,000 distinct CDR3 sequences, around 45% found once; its top ten account for 7.5% to 8.5%. Material for sequencing was peripheral blood or thyroid tissue (not recorded which). All receptors come from a woman in her late teens or twenties with Graves' hyperthyroidism.

This clonotype showed up many times. The V gene is TRBV19, the J gene TRBJ1-2; possibly TRBD1 for D (6 bases). The germline CDR1 and CDR2 sequences are LNHDA and SQIVND (reference sequence). This CDR3 region has 13 residues. The V and J ends lost 9 bases and 0 bases respectively, with 11 bases between them. CDR3 DNA sequence: TGTGCCAGCGGAGGGGGGGCTAACTATGGCTACACCTTC. Residues: CASGGGANYGYTF.

This chain joins TRBV6-6 and TRBJ2-7; 12 bases agree with TRBD1. V lost 6 bases to trimming and J lost 4 bases; unmatched junction nucleotides: 22. CDR3 length: 20 residues. The V gene's germline CDR1 is MNHNY and CDR2 SVGAGI (reference sequence). CDR3 sequence: CASSDLGGTGGAKIGYEQYF. The CDR3 DNA sequence: TGTGCCAGCAGCGACCTCGGTGGGACAGGGGGCGCAAAGATAGGGTACGAGCAGTACTTC.

This clonotype has a single count. The chain carries TRBV2 and TRBJ1-1, with 9 bases identical to TRBD1. Germline V gene sequence: CDR1 SNHLY, CDR2 FYNNEI. The CDR3 sequence is 15 residues long. Unmatched junction bases numbered 7, after V lost 4 bases and J lost 4 bases. The CDR3 bases are TGTGCCAGCAGTGGACAGGGGGGCGGGGTCACTGAAGCTTTCTTT. It codes for CASSGQGGGVTEAFF.

This clonotype showed up many times. The chain employs TRBV19 and TRBJ2-7, with TRBD1 identical over 7 bases. Losses at the gene ends were 4 bases for V and 5 bases for J; bases not matched to a gene: 8. Per the germline V gene, CDR1 is LNHDA and CDR2 is SQIVND (reference sequence). This CDR3 is built from 14 residues. CDR3 coding DNA: TGTGCCAGTAGTACCCGGACAGGCGTCCACGAGCAGTACTTC. This translates into CASSTRTGVHEQYF.

The V call is TRBV10-3, the J call TRBJ1-1, with D hard to call. The CDR3 extends over 14 amino acids. Germline values: CDR1 ENHRY, CDR2 SYGVKD. Trimming took 2 bases from V and 3 from J, leaving 10 bases between them. The CDR3 DNA reads as TGTGCCATCAGTGAGCCGGCTATGTACACTGAAGCTTTCTTT. Translating gives CAISEPAMYTEAFF.

The chain couples TRBV2 to TRBJ1-2, with D maybe TRBD1 (6 bases). Between the trimmed V and J ends, which lost 6 bases and 7 bases, there was a span of 12 bases. CDR3 length: 12 residues. Per the germline V gene, CDR1 is SNHLY and CDR2 is FYNNEI. CDR3 nucleotides: TGTGCCAGCAGCTACGGGACATTTGGCTACACCTTC. The encoded protein is CASSYGTFGYTF. The complete variable domain, with remaining parts taken from reference TRBV2 and TRBJ1-2, reads EPEVTQTPSHQVTQMGQEVILRCVPISNHLYFYWYRQILGQKVEFLVSFYNNEISEKSEIFDDQFSVERPDGSNFTLKIRSTKLEDSAMYFCASSYGTFGYTFGSGTRLTVV.

This clonotype showed up many times. V usage is TRBV19 and J usage is TRBJ2-7; 7 bases align to TRBD2. The V gene's germline CDR1 is LNHDA and CDR2 SQIVND (reference sequence). The CDR3 extends over 16 amino acids. J was trimmed by 0 bases and V by 6 bases; bases with no gene match: 11. CDR3 amino acids: CASSSLGGSRSYEQYF. CDR3 coding DNA: TGTGCCAGTAGCTCCTTGGGGGGGAGTCGCTCCTACGAGCAGTACTTC.

This clonotype turned up a few times. The chain has TRBV7-9 and TRBJ2-3; the match to TRBD1 covers 7 bases. The length of the CDR3 is 17 residues. V lost 8 bases and J lost 0; bases outside the gene matches: 14. Per the germline V gene, CDR1 is SEHNR and CDR2 is FQNEAQ (reference sequence). The CDR3 region is CASASPIGQASTDTQYF. The CDR3 DNA reads TGTGCCAGCGCTTCCCCAATCGGACAGGCGAGCACAGATACGCAGTATTTT.

This chain uses TRBV4-2 with TRBJ2-7; D gene uncertain. CDR3 size: 15 residues. Germline V lookup: CDR1 LGHNA, CDR2 YNFKEQ. V dropped 5 bases and J dropped 0 bases, with 14 bases sitting between them. This CDR3 reads CASSSDLGSSYEQYF. The CDR3 DNA reads as TGTGCCAGCAGCTCGGATTTGGGCAGCTCCTACGAGCAGTACTTC.

V usage is TRBV24-1 and J usage is TRBJ2-3; D unclear. V lost 9 bases and J lost 2, with 11 bases in between. This CDR3 is built from 13 residues. Germline V lookup: CDR1 KGHDR, CDR2 SFDVKD. The CDR3 loop is CATAAILTDTQYF. The DNA for the CDR3 is TGTGCCACCGCAGCGATACTCACAGATACGCAGTATTTT.

This clonotype was detected many times. The chain combines TRBV12-3 or TRBV12-4 with TRBJ1-5; 7 bases agree with TRBD1. With V trimmed by 7 bases and J by 7 bases, 7 bases remained unmatched. The CDR3 consists of 13 residues. The CDR3 DNA reads TGTGCCAGCACCCCCCGGGACAGCCAGCCCCAGCATTTT. Translation: CASTPRDSQPQHF.

The rearrangement links TRBV7-3 to TRBJ2-6, with unresolved D. The germline V gene encodes CDR1 SGHTA and CDR2 FQGTGA. The length of the CDR3 is 16 residues. The V gene lost 5 bases and the J gene lost 1 base, with 12 bases spanning the gap. CDR3 protein: CASSLSLGSGANVLTF. The CDR3 nucleotides are TGTGCCAGCAGCCTATCTTTGGGGTCTGGGGCCAACGTCCTGACTTTC. Full variable domain (missing parts from reference TRBV7-3 and TRBJ2-6): GAGVSQTPSNKVTEKGKYVELRCDPISGHTALYWYRQSLGQGPEFLIYFQGTGAADDSGLPNDRFFAVRPEGSVSTLKIQRTERGDSAVYLCASSLSLGSGANVLTFGAGSRLTVL.

This clonotype was detected only once. The J gene is TRBJ1-1, the V gene TRBV7-9; D remains unclear. This CDR3 has 11 amino acids. V lost 5 bases, J lost 10 bases, and 11 bases lay in between. CDR1 is SEHNR, CDR2 FQNEAQ, per germline (reference sequence). In DNA, the CDR3 is TGTGCCAGCAGCCTCGACACCCGAGCTTTCTTT. It is translated as CASSLDTRAFF.

About this clonotype: One end of the junction does not line up with germline, which may come from a read error. The genes are TRBV12-3 or TRBV12-4 and TRBJ1-1, with D possibly being TRBD1 (5 bases). The CDR3 is 14 amino acids. The CDR3 DNA follows: TGTGCTAGCAGTTTAAGACGGGGCAGCACTGAAGCTTTCTTT. Translation: CASSLRRGSTEAFF.

The V and J genes are TRBV5-5 and TRBJ1-4; a possible D gene is TRBD1 (5 bases). The CDR3 is 15 amino acids. Germline assignment: CDR1 SGHKS and CDR2 YYEKEE (reference sequence). V was trimmed by 4 bases and J by 7 bases, leaving 17 bases between them. CDR3 in DNA: TGTGCCAGCAGCGTTGGGACGGCGAACACTGAAAAACTGTTTTTT. It translates to CASSVGTANTEKLFF.

This clonotype occurred many times. The J gene is TRBJ2-7, the V gene TRBV5-1; TRBD2 might be the D (6 bases). The CDR3 consists of 14 residues. Germline V lookup: CDR1 SGHRS, CDR2 YFSETQ. V shed 0 bases and J shed 5 bases, with 12 bases lying between them. In DNA, the CDR3 is TGCGCCAGCAGCTTGGGAACTAGCTACAACGAGCAGTACTTC. This codes for CASSLGTSYNEQYF.

This clonotype was observed many times. This chain links TRBV15 with TRBJ1-5, with D tentatively TRBD1 (5 bases). CDR3 length equals 15 residues. V shed 1 base and J shed 0 bases, with 7 bases lying between them. Germline V gives CDR1 LNHNV, CDR2 YYDKDF (reference sequence). The CDR3 region has the DNA TGTGCCACCAGCAGAGCAGGGATTAGCAATCAGCCCCAGCATTTT. Encoded protein: CATSRAGISNQPQHF.

For the CDR3, the DNA is TGCGCCAGCAGCCAAGAGAGGGGCGGCAGGATCTACGAGCAGTACTTC. Translation gives CASSQERGGRIYEQYF. This chain links TRBV4-3 with TRBJ2-7, with D perhaps being TRBD1 or TRBD2 (5 bases each). CDR3 length: 16 residues. V lost 0 bases and J lost 3, with 15 bases in between. Germline lookup yields CDR1 LGHNA and CDR2 YSLEER.

Details on this clonotype: A read error may be the cause here, since a much bigger clone is one base away. The rearrangement uses TRBV6-6 and TRBJ1-2, with unresolved D. Germline V gene data show CDR1 as MNHNY and CDR2 as SVGAGI (reference sequence). The CDR3 is 14 residues long. The DNA of the CDR3 is TGTGCCAGCAGTTTTGGATACCCTAACCATGGCTACACCTTC. This sequence encodes CASSFGYPNHGYTF.

V is TRBV15 and J is TRBJ1-1; D uncertain. V shed 3 bases and J shed 4 bases, with 12 bases lying between them. Germline CDR1 is LNHNV and CDR2 is YYDKDF (reference sequence). CDR3 size: 14 residues. The CDR3 DNA is TGTGCCACCAGCAGCGTTGAAAGCGGCACTGAAGCTTTCTTT. It codes for CATSSVESGTEAFF. The full variable domain, with the rest looked up from reference TRBV15 and TRBJ1-1, is DAMVIQNPRYQVTQFGKPVTLSCSQTLNHNVMYWYQQKSSQAPKLLFHYYDKDFNNEADTPDNFQSRRPNTSFCFLDIRSPGLGDTAMYLCATSSVESGTEAFFGQGTRLTVV.

This clonotype has a handful of counts. The V gene is TRBV12-3 or TRBV12-4, the J gene TRBJ2-2; 7 bases are shared with TRBD1. Trimming at V came to 3 bases and at J to 6 bases, leaving 4 bases not matched to a gene. This CDR3 has 14 residues. In nucleotides, the CDR3 is TGTGCCAGCAGTTTCTTACAGGGGTCCGGGGAGCTGTTTTTT. Protein sequence: CASSFLQGSGELFF.

This chain connects TRBV7-2 to TRBJ2-6, with TRBD1 identical over 7 bases. This CDR3 is built from 14 residues. The V segment lost 3 bases and the J segment 8 bases; nucleotides outside the gene matches: 4. CDR1 and CDR2 (germline): SGHTA, FQGNSA. This CDR3 is CASSFETGSNVLTF. Written as DNA, the CDR3 is TGTGCCAGCAGCTTTGAGACAGGGTCCAACGTCCTGACTTTC.

This clonotype was detected ten times or more. This chain links TRBV20-1 with TRBJ2-7; D gene unclear. The CDR3 contains 12 residues. The V gene lost 0 bases and the J gene lost 3 bases, with 6 bases spanning the gap. Germline CDR1 and CDR2: DFQATT and SNEGSKA (reference sequence). The CDR3 bases are TGCAGTGCTAGAGAAGGCCACTACGAGCAGTACTTC. It translates to CSAREGHYEQYF.

This clonotype was recorded once. This chain connects TRBV10-3 to TRBJ2-1; D gene unclear. The CDR3 is made up of 14 amino acids. From germline, CDR1 is ENHRY and CDR2 SYGVKD. V lost 3 bases to trimming and J lost 5 bases, with 11 bases between them. DNA for the CDR3: TGTGCCATCAGTGAATACGGACCAAACAATGAGCAGTTCTTC. It specifies CAISEYGPNNEQFF.

The J gene is TRBJ1-2, the V gene TRBV4-2, with D hard to call. The germline CDR1 and CDR2 sequences are LGHNA and YNFKEQ. The CDR3 length is 14 residues. The V gene lost 2 bases and the J gene lost 7 bases, with 14 bases spanning the gap. CDR3: CASSQSGREAGYTF. The CDR3 DNA follows: TGTGCCAGCAGCCAATCAGGCCGCGAGGCTGGCTACACCTTC.

This clonotype was recorded at least ten times. Here the CDR3 DNA reads TGTGCCAGCAGCCCCGGGGAGTACCAAGAGACCCAGTACTTC. This sequence encodes CASSPGEYQETQYF. The chain combines TRBV6-2 or TRBV6-3 with TRBJ2-5; D may be TRBD2 (5 bases). There are 14 residues in the CDR3. Germline CDR1 and CDR2: MNHEY and SVGEGT. V was pared by 6 bases and J by 0 bases, with 11 bases between.

This clonotype showed up just once. The rearrangement links TRBV7-6 to TRBJ2-5; 13 bases fit TRBD2. The CDR3 covers 16 residues. Germline CDR1 SGHVS, CDR2 FNYEAQ. V lost 6 bases, J lost 11 bases, and 15 bases stayed unmatched. CDR3 sequence reads: CASSLGLAGITDTQYF. CDR3 nucleotide sequence: TGTGCCAGCAGTCTGGGACTAGCGGGAATCACAGATACGCAGTACTTC.